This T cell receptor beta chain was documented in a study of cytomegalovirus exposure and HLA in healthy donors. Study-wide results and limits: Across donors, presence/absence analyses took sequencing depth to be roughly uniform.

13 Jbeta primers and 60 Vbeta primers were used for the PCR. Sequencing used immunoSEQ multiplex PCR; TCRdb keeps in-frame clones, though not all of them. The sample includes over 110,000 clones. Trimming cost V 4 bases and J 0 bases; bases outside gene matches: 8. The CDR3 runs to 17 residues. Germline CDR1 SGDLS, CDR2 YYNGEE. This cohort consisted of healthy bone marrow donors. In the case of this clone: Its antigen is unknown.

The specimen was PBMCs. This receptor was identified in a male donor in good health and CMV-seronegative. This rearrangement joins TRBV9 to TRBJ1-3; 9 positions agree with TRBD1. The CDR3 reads CASSKRTGANSGNTIYF. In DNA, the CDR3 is TGTGCCAGCAGCAAGAGGACAGGGGCGAACTCTGGAAACACCATATATTTT. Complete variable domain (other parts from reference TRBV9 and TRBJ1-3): DSGVTQTPKHLITATGQRVTLRCSPRSGDLSVYWYQQSLDQGLQFLIQYYNGEERAKGNILERFSAQQFPDLHSELNLSSLELGDSALYFCASSKRTGANSGNTIYFGEGSWLTVV.